Sequencing of this T cell receptor beta chain was carried out in a study of shared clonotypes between healthy human individuals (dated by TCRdb to the early 2020s). In terms of the full investigation: Three men and a couple of women, aged 18 to 49 years, made up the cohort. For each donor, CD4 naive and CD4 memory were each given three plates, CD8 naive was given two plates, and CD8 memory was given one plate. To estimate repertoire size and how much clonotype sharing occurs between individuals, the study deeply sequenced the blood TCR repertoires of roughly 5 healthy adults. To increase sequencing depth and limit assay-specific biases, TCR repertoire library preparation and sequencing were carried out by different laboratories using diverse techniques. Each donor's leukapheresis produced roughly between roughly 0.9 and 9 billion PBMCs.

Donors were healthy HIV-negative adults with no recently reported acute infections or vaccinations. All donors were Caucasian adults living in Nashville, Tennessee, USA. CD4+ T cells were enriched through magnetic negative selection, after which naive cells were positively selected on CD45RA and the remaining negative fraction served as the memory subset. After blood collection by leukapheresis, PBMCs were isolated using Ficoll-Histopaque density gradient centrifugation and then cryopreserved in the vapor phase of liquid nitrogen. Analytical flow cytometry was used to check the purity and quantity of each magnetically sorted T cell population. From each sorted fraction, genomic DNA was isolated and quantified by UV absorbance on a Nanodrop 2000c. TCR CDR3 regions were amplified from genomic DNA by multiplex PCR using the deep immunoSEQ assay. Extracted genomic DNA from each cell subset was distributed evenly across all wells of several immunoSEQ 96-well plates, and each plate was treated as a replicate. For sorted subsets, each replicate PCR was loaded with approximately 190 ng genomic DNA, equivalent to 30,000 or so T cell genomes. The purified libraries were quantified using a Qubit 3.0 fluorometer, sized with a Bioanalyzer 2100, and then quantified again using the KAPA Library Quantification kit. A separate single-read 150-cycle Illumina NextSeq 550 flow cell was used to sequence each immunoSEQ 96-well plate. In the source study's methods: Because only junctional sequences without quality scores were contained in the immunoSEQ output, filtering matching that applied to full-length reads could not be performed. To assign V/J genes and CDR3, sequences were annotated using PyIR, a Python wrapper for IgBLAST v1.9, with IMGT germline references. Reads were filtered out if the reads had weak V/J assignments (E-value above 1e-6), no CDR3, stop codons, out-of-frame junctions, or ambiguous translated residues. V3J clonotypes were defined as sequences sharing the same inferred V gene, J gene, and CDR3 amino acid sequence. To compute the percentage overlap between repertoires, the number of shared unique clonotypes was divided by the size of the smaller repertoire. Repertoire richness was assessed with RTK rarefaction, the Chao1 estimator, and Recon v2.1 estimates of unobserved clonotypes. Generation probabilities were computed with OLGA for all TCRbeta clonotypes obtained by the gDNA method from four donors. TCRdb stores this immuneACCESS table with in-frame sequences only. Part of the clones is absent; in the studies checked, under half of the shortfall reflects unresolved V genes, and no reason is known for the rest. The DNA gave D and trimming, while V, J and clone size come from that table. The sample contains about 680,000 clones, about 78% of them found a single time. The ten top clones hold about 1.7% of the sample.

What the research found in general, with its limitations: Higher generation probabilities were observed for clonotypes shared by all four sorted-subset donors than for non-shared clonotypes. Even with the large sequencing depth, rarefaction of the sorted-subset datasets indicated that sequencing was incomplete. The genetic and exposure-history diversity represented was limited by the small number of donors. Sharing across four donors was observed for approximately 5% of naive CD4, under 4% of naive CD8, 2% to 2.5% of memory CD4, and 0.4% of memory CD8 clonotypes. Sampling was restricted to blood, and TCR repertoires in tissues likely differ from the TCR repertoires found in blood. Naive subsets generally had larger estimated clonotype richness than memory subsets did. Pairwise subsampling indicated that sequencing depth was expected to affect the degree of clonotype sharing among donors.

About this clone itself: Its antigen is currently not known. No qualities accompany the bases; no much larger clone lies one base away.

Deletion took 8 bases off V and 0 bases off J, with a span of 12 bases between the germline ends. The CDR3 covers 14 residues, taking in both the cysteine and the phenylalanine. Only the CDR3 DNA is retained, 42 bases long and in frame from the first base. CDR1 MGHDK and CDR2 SYGVNS are derived from the germline V gene. The sequence was obtained from a young woman in good health. The receptor chain draws on TRBV25-1 and TRBJ2-3, and possibly TRBD2, on 6 matching bases. The sequenced sample consisted of memory CD4+ T cells sorted from blood. This sample's cell subset or site label indicates: CD45RA-negative fraction. The CDR3 reads as follows: CASVGSFSTDTQYF. The bases are TGTGCCAGCGTCGGGAGTTTTAGCACAGATACGCAGTATTTT. Beyond the CDR3, the reference TRBV25-1 and TRBJ2-3 genes provide the residues; the full variable domain reads: EADIYQTPRYLVIGTGKKITLECSQTMGHDKMYWYQQDPGMELHLIHYSYGVNSTEKGDLSSESTVSRIRTEHFPLTLESARPSHTSQYLCASVGSFSTDTQYFGPGTRLTVL.